The sequence of this TCR beta chain was determined in a study of T cell responses to AZD1222 COVID-19 vaccine. At the level of the study: Pooled in the analysis were second doses at about 4 or about 12 weeks. Study results and limitations: With two AZD1222 doses given, Spike-specific TCR breadth and depth both rose. The peak T cell response came first, and repertoires were sampled only after it.

As concerns this clone: Its antigen remains unknown.

V lost 4 bases and J lost 3, with 9 bases in between. Germline V gene lookup returns CDR1 KGHSH and CDR2 LQKENI. The CDR3 runs to 13 residues. This table comes from immunoSEQ multiplex PCR, and its TCRdb copy is limited to in-frame clones, with some not included. The data contain some 97,000 clones, about 87% of them singletons. The sample here was peripheral blood, taken on day 0 of AZD1222 vaccination. The receptor was derived from an adult in good health. V usage is TRBV18 and J usage is TRBJ1-2, with no clear D. CDR3 DNA sequence: TGTGCCAGCTCACAGGCAGATGACTATGGCTACACCTTC. It translates to CASSQADDYGYTF.